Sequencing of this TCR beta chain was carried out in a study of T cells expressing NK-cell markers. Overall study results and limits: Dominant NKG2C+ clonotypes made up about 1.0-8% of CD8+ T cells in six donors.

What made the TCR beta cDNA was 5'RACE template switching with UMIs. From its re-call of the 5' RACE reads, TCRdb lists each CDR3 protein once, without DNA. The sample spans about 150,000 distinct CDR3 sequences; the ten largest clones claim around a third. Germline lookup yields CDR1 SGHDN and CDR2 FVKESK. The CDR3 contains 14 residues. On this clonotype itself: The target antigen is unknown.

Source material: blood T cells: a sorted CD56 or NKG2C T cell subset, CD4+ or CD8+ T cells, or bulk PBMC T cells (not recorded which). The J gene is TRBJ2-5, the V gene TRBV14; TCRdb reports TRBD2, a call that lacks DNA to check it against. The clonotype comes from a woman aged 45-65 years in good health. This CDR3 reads CASSQGDYRETQYF.